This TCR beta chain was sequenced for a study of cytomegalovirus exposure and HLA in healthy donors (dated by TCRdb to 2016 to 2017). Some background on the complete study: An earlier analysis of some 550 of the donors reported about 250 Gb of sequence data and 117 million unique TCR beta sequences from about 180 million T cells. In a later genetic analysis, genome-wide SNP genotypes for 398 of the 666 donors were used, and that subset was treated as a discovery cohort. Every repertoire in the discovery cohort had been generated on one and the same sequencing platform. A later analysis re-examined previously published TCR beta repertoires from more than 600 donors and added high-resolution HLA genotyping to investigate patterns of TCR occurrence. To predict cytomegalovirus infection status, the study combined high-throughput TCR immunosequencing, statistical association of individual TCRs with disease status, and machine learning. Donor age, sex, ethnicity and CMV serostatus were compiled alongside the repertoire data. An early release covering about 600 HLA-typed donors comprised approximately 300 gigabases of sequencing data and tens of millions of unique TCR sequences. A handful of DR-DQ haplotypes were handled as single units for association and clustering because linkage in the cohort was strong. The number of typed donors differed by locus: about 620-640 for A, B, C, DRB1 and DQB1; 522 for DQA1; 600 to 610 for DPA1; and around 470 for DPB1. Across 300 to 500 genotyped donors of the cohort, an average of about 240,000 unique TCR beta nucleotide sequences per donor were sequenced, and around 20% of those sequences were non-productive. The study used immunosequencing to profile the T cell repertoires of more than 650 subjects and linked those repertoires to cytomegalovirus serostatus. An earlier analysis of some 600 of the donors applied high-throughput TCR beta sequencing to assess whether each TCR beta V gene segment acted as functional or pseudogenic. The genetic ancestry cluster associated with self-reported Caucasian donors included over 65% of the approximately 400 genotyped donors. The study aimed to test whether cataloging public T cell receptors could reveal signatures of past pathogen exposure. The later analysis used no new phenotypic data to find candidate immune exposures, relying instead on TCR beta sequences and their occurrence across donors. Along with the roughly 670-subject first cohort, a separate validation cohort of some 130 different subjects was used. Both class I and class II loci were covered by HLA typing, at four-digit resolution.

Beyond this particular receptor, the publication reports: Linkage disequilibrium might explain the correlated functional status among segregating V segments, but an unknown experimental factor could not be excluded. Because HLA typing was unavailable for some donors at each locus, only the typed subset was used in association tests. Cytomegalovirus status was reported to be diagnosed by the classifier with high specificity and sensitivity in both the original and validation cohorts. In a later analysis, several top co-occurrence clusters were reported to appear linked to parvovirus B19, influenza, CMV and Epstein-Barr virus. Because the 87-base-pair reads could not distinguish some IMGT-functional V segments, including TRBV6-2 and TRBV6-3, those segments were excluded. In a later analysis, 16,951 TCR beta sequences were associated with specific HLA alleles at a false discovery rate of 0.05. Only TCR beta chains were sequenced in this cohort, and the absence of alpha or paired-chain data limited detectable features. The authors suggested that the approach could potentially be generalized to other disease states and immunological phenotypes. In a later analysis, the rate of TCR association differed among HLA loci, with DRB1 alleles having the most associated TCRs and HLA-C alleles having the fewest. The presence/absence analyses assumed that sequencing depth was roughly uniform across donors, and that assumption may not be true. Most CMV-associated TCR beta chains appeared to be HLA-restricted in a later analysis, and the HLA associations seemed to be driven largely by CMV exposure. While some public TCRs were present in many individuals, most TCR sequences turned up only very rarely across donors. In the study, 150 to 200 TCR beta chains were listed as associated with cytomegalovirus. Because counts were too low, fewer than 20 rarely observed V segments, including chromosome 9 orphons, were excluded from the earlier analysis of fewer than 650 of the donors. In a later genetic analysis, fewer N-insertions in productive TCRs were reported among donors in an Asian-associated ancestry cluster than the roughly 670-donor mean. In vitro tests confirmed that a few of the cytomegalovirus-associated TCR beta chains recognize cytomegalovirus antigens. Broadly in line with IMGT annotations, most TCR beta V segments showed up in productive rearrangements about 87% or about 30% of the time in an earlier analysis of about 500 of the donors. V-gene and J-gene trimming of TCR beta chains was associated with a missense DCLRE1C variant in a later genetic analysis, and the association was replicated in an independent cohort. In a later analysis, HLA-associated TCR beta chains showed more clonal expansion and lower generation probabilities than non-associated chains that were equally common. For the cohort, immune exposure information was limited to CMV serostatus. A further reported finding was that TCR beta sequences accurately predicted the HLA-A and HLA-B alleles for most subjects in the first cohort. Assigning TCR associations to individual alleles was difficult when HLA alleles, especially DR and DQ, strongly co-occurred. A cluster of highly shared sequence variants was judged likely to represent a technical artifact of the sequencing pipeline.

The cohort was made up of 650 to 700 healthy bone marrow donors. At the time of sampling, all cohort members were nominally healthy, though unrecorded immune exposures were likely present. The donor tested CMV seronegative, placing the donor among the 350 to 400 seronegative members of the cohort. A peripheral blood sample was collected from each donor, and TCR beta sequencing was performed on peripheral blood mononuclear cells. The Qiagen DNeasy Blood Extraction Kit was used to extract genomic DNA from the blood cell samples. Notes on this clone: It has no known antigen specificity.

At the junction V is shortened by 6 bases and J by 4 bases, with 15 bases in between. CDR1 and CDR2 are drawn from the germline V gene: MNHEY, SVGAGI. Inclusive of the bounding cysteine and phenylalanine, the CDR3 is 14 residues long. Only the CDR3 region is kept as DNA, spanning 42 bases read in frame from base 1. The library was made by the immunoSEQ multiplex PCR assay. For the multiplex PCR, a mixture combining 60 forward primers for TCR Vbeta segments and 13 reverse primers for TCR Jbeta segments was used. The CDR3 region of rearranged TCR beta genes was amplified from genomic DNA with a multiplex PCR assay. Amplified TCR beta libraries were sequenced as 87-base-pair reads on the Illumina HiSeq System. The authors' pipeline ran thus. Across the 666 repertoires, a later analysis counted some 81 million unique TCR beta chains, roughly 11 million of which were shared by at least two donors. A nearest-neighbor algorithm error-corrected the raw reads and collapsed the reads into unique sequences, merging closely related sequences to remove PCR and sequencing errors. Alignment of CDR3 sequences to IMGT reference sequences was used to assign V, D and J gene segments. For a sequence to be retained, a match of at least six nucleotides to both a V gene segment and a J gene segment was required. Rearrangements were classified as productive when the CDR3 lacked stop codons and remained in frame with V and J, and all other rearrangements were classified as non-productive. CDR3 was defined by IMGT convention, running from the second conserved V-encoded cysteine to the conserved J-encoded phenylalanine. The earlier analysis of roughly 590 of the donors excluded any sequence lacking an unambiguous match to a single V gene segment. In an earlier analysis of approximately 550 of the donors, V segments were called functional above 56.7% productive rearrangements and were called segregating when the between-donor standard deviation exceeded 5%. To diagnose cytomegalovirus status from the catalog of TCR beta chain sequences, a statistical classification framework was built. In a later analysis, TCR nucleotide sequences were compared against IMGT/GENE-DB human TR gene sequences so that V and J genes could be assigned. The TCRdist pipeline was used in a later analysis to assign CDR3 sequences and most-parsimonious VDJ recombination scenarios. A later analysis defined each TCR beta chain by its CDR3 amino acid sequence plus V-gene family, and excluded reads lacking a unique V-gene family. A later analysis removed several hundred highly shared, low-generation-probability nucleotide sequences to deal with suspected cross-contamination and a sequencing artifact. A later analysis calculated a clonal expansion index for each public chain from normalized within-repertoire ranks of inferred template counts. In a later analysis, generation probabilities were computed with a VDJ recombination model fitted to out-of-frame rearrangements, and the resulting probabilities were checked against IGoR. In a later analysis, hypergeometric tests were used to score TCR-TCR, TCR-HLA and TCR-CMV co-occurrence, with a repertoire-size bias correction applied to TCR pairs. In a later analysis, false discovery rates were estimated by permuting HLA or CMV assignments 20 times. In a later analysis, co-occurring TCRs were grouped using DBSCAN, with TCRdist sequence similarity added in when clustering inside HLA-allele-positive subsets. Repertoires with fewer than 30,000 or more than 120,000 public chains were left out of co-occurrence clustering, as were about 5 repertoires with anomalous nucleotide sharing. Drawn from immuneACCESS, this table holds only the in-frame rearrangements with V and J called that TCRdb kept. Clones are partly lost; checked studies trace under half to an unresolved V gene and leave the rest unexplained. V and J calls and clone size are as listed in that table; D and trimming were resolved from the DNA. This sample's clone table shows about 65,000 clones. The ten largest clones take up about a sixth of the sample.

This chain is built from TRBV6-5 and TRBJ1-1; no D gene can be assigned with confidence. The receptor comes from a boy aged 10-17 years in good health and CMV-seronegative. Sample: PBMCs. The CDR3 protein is CASRSGLAGTEAFF. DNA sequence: TGTGCCAGCAGATCCGGGTTGGCGGGCACTGAAGCTTTCTTT.